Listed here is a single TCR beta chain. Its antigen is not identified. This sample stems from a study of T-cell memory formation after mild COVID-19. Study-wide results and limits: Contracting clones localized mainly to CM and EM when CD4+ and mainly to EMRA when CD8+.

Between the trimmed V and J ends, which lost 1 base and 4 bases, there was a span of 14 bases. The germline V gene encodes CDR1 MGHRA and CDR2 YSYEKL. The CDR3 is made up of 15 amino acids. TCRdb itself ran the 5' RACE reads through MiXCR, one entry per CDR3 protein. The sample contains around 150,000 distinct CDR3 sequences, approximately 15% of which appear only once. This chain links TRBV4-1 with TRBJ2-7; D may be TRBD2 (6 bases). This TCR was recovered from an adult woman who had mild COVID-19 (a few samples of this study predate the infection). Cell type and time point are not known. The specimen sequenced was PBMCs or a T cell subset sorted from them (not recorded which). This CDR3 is CASSQAGTGPYEQYF. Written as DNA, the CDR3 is TGCGCCAGCAGCCAAGCCGGGACTGGTCCTTACGAGCAGTACTTC.